Each of the 7 T cell receptor beta chains below was sequenced from the same sample in a study of identical twins. One entry per CDR3 protein results from TCRdb running MiXCR on the 5' RACE reads. The sample has fewer than 650,000 distinct CDR3 sequences, 9.6% seen once; the top ten hold around 3.1%. These same records also appear under a second study, on yellow fever vaccine responses in identical twins.

The sequencing input was PBMCs. All receptors come from a woman younger than 35 in good health.

At least ten counts were recorded for this clonotype. This chain uses TRBV6-1 with TRBJ1-1; TRBD1 matches at 10 bases. The CDR3 contains 16 residues. Germline loops: CDR1 MNHNS, CDR2 SASEGT. Trimming cost V 6 bases and J 7 bases; bases outside gene matches: 14. The DNA of the CDR3 is TGTGCCAGCAGCCGTGGACAGGGGGGGATTTTTGGTGAAGCTTTCTTT. It specifies CASSRGQGGIFGEAFF.

This clonotype was recorded a few times. This chain's CDR3 is CASSLLAGVLKLETQYF. The CDR3, as DNA: TGTGCCAGCAGCTTACTAGCGGGAGTCCTTAAGCTTGAGACCCAGTACTTC. This chain connects TRBV7-9 to TRBJ2-5, with 10 nucleotides matching TRBD2. CDR3 length: 17 amino acids. V gave up 2 bases and J gave up 5 bases; unmatched junction bases: 11. Germline V gene lookup returns CDR1 SEHNR and CDR2 FQNEAQ (reference sequence).

This clonotype has just a few counts. This chain uses TRBV12-3 or TRBV12-4 with TRBJ2-5, with TRBD1 identical over 7 bases. CDR3 length: 13 amino acids. After removal of 2 bases from V and 5 bases from J, the junction contained 2 bases not matched to a gene. CDR3 sequence: CASSLWTGETQYF. The CDR3 DNA sequence: TGTGCCAGCAGTTTATGGACAGGCGAGACCCAGTACTTC.

V is TRBV20-1 and J is TRBJ2-7, with 8 bases identical to TRBD2. Germline assignment: CDR1 DFQATT and CDR2 SNEGSKA (reference sequence). Trimming took 5 bases from V and 0 from J; bases not matched to a gene: 9. CDR3 length: 15 residues. This CDR3 reads CSAASLAVISYEQYF. CDR3 DNA: TGCAGTGCTGCCTCACTAGCGGTGATCTCCTACGAGCAGTACTTC.

This clonotype has a handful of counts. The chain has TRBV6-2 or TRBV6-3 and TRBJ2-3, with 11 nucleotides matching TRBD2. Trimming removed 5 bases from V and 4 bases from J; junction bases left unmatched: 8. The CDR3 sequence is 16 residues long. CDR1 is MNHEY, CDR2 SVGEGT, per germline. The CDR3 is CASSALAGGPADTQYF. The DNA of the CDR3 is TGTGCCAGCAGTGCATTAGCGGGAGGGCCAGCAGATACGCAGTATTTT.

This clonotype was seen more than once but under ten times. The chain uses TRBV7-2 and TRBJ2-5, with D perhaps being TRBD1 or TRBD2 (6 bases each). CDR3 length equals 14 residues. The germline CDR1 and CDR2 sequences are SGHTA and FQGNSA. V dropped 1 base and J dropped 10 bases, with 16 bases sitting between them. The CDR3 is CASSLGRAARGQYF. The CDR3, as DNA: TGTGCCAGCAGCTTAGGGAGGGCGGCCAGGGGCCAGTACTTC.

The rearrangement uses TRBV3-1 and TRBJ2-3; no firm D call. Trimming pared 5 bases from V and 7 bases from J, leaving 10 bases between. The CDR3 has 12 residues. Germline CDR1 LGHDT, CDR2 YNNKEL (reference sequence). CDR3 sequence (DNA): TGTGCCAGCAGCAGCCCCTTTAATACGCAGTATTTT. It translates to CASSSPFNTQYF.